The 24 T cell receptor beta chains below all came from one sample that was sequenced in a study of early T cells in non-severe SARS-CoV-2 infection. TCRdb re-called the 5' RACE reads with MiXCR, one entry per CDR3 protein. The table lists about 110,000 distinct CDR3 sequences, roughly an eighth of them singletons. What was sequenced was whole blood. These receptors came from an adult who was a healthcare worker with PCR-confirmed SARS-CoV-2 infection or an uninfected control (not recorded which).

Only a few counts were recorded for this clonotype. The V and J genes are TRBV20-1 and TRBJ2-7; possible D gene TRBD2, 6 bases. This CDR3 is 15 amino acids long. Between the trimmed V and J ends, which lost 5 bases and 6 bases, there was a span of 23 bases. The germline gives CDR1 DFQATT, CDR2 SNEGSKA (reference sequence). CDR3: CSAPRSDRSGREQYF. The CDR3 nucleotides read TGCAGTGCTCCCCGGTCGGACCGTAGCGGTCGCGAGCAGTACTTC.

This clonotype showed up many times. CDR3 loop: CASHSATREWVEQFF. The CDR3 DNA follows: TGTGCCAGCCATTCGGCGACGCGGGAGTGGGTTGAGCAGTTCTTC. The chain links TRBV28 to TRBJ2-1, with TRBD2 identical over 7 bases. Germline assignment: CDR1 MDHEN and CDR2 SYDVKM. This CDR3 comprises 15 residues. The V and J ends lost 8 bases and 9 bases, in that order; junction bases with no gene match: 16.

The sample holds many counts of this clonotype. The V and J genes are TRBV24-1 and TRBJ1-5; 7 bases line up with TRBD1. Germline V gene sequence: CDR1 KGHDR, CDR2 SFDVKD. With V trimmed by 12 bases and J by 2 bases, 9 bases remained unmatched. The CDR3 is 14 amino acids. The CDR3 nucleotides read TGTGCCGCCCAGGTTGACAGGGGCAATCAGCCCCAGCATTTT. Protein sequence: CAAQVDRGNQPQHF.

This clonotype was detected many times. This chain uses TRBV28 with TRBJ1-6, with D unclear. Per the germline V gene, CDR1 is MDHEN and CDR2 is SYDVKM. The CDR3 is 14 residues long. V lost 8 bases, J lost 3 bases, and 11 bases lay in between. CDR3 in amino acids: CASEARGYNSPLHF. The DNA for the CDR3 is TGTGCCAGCGAGGCGCGGGGCTATAATTCACCCCTCCACTTT.

This clonotype showed up many times. J is TRBJ2-1 and V is TRBV12-3 or TRBV12-4, with D unclear. The V gene lost 1 base and the J gene lost 6 bases, with 10 bases spanning the gap. The CDR3 spans 14 residues. The CDR3 DNA is TGTGCCAGCAGTTTAGACGGTAGAGGCAATGAGCAGTTCTTC. This translates into CASSLDGRGNEQFF.

This clonotype was seen ten or more times. The rearrangement uses TRBV29-1 and TRBJ2-2; no clear D gene. CDR3 length: 13 residues. Per germline, CDR1 SQVTM and CDR2 ANQGSEA. Trimming removed 1 base from V and 4 bases from J, with 7 bases in between. CDR3 bases: TGCAGCGTTGAAGTTCGTGGCACCGGGGAGCTGTTTTTT. This gives the protein CSVEVRGTGELFF.

V gene TRBV7-2 combines with J gene TRBJ2-1; D call uncertain. Trimming removed 1 base from V and 8 bases from J, with 6 bases in between. Germline CDR1 is SGHTA and CDR2 is FQGNSA. CDR3 length: 12 residues. CDR3 sequence reads: CASSLVGYEQFF. The CDR3 DNA is TGTGCCAGCAGCTTAGTAGGCTATGAGCAGTTCTTC.

This clonotype was seen only a few times. CDR3 residues: CASSGAGTSQGNEQFF. The DNA for the CDR3 is TGTGCCAGCAGCGGAGCCGGGACTAGTCAGGGCAATGAGCAGTTCTTC. The genes are TRBV7-2 and TRBJ2-1; 8 bases are a match to TRBD2. With V trimmed by 5 bases and J by 6 bases, 12 bases remained unmatched. CDR3 length: 16 residues. Germline V gives CDR1 SGHTA, CDR2 FQGNSA.

In its sample, this clonotype was seen many times. The chain joins TRBV9 to TRBJ2-1; D may be TRBD1 (5 bases). The CDR3 spans 14 residues. Trimming cost V 0 bases and J 5 bases, with 9 bases left between them. Germline CDR1 and CDR2: SGDLS and YYNGEE. The CDR3 DNA follows: TGTGCCAGCAGCGTAGCACAGGAGCACAATGAGCAGTTCTTC. Protein product: CASSVAQEHNEQFF.

This clonotype was recorded a few times. The rearrangement uses TRBV19 and TRBJ1-5, with TRBD1 as a possible D gene (6 bases). CDR3 length: 13 residues. The germline V gene has CDR1 LNHDA and CDR2 SQIVND (reference sequence). The V end lost 5 bases, the J end lost 6 bases, and 11 bases lay between the germline ends. CDR3 sequence: CASSPDRIQPQHF. The DNA for the CDR3 is TGTGCCAGTAGTCCCGACAGGATTCAGCCCCAGCATTTT. The full variable domain, completed using reference TRBV19 and TRBJ1-5, is DGGITQSPKYLFRKEGQNVTLSCEQNLNHDAMYWYRQDPGQGLRLIYYSQIVNDFQKGDIAEGYSVSREKKESFPLTVTSAQKNPTAFYLCASSPDRIQPQHFGDGTRLSIL.

In this sample, this clonotype turned up many times. The CDR3 bases are TGTGCCAGCAGCCGGATAGGTCTAGCGGGTCTCCAAGAGACCCAGTACTTC. Its protein product is CASSRIGLAGLQETQYF. This sequence joins TRBV28 and TRBJ2-5, with TRBD2 identical over 8 bases. The V and J ends lost 6 bases and 1 base, in that order; junction bases with no gene match: 13. This CDR3 has 17 amino acids. CDR1 MDHEN and CDR2 SYDVKM come from the germline V gene.

This chain uses TRBV29-1 with TRBJ2-7, with no clear D. The germline V gene encodes CDR1 SQVTM and CDR2 ANQGSEA. The CDR3 is 12 residues long. With 4 bases removed from V and 1 base from J, the gap between germline ends came to 8 bases. CDR3 DNA sequence: TGCAGCGTTGTGGTTGGGTCCTACGAGCAGTACTTC. It is translated as CSVVVGSYEQYF.

The chain has TRBV2 and TRBJ1-5; no clear D. The CDR3 length is 15 residues. Germline V gene sequence: CDR1 SNHLY, CDR2 FYNNEI. V was cut by 6 bases and J by 3 bases, with 15 bases left in between. CDR3 DNA: TGTGCCAGCAGCCTCAGAATTCGACCCAATCAGCCCCAGCATTTT. Its protein is CASSLRIRPNQPQHF.

The chain carries TRBV10-3 and TRBJ1-2, with D hard to call. Trimming shortened V by 9 bases and J by 2 bases, and 13 bases separated the two germline ends. This CDR3 has 13 residues. Per the germline V gene, CDR1 is ENHRY and CDR2 is SYGVKD. CDR3 residues: CAILRSGNYGYTF. CDR3 bases: TGTGCCATTTTACGGAGTGGGAACTATGGCTACACCTTC.

The chain is built from TRBV10-1 and TRBJ2-2, with TRBD2 identical over 8 bases. Per germline, CDR1 WNHNN and CDR2 SYGVQD (reference sequence). CDR3 size: 20 residues. V was clipped by 8 bases and J by 5 bases; unmatched bases: 25. The CDR3 DNA follows: TGCGCCAGCGGCACTCTCTCGGCGGGGGGCCCCCCGACCTTTACCGGGGAGCTGTTTTTT. This codes for CASGTLSAGGPPTFTGELFF.

The chain has TRBV25-1 and TRBJ2-7, with D unclear. Germline CDR1 reads MGHDK; CDR2 reads SYGVNS. CDR3 length: 15 residues. V lost 8 bases, J lost 4 bases, and 21 bases lay in between. CDR3 DNA sequence: TGTGCCAGCGCCCGCGGTGGGGTGGGGAAGTACGAGCAGTACTTC. This encodes CASARGGVGKYEQYF.

V usage is TRBV11-2 and J usage is TRBJ2-7, with TRBD1 as a possible D gene (6 bases). In germline, CDR1 is SGHAT, CDR2 FQNNGV. The CDR3 is 15 amino acids. V lost 6 bases, J lost 0 bases, and 15 bases lay in between. The CDR3 protein is CASRPGTHASYEQYF. DNA for the CDR3: TGTGCCAGCAGACCCGGGACACATGCCTCCTACGAGCAGTACTTC.

V is TRBV5-1 and J is TRBJ2-6; TRBD2 is a possible D gene (6 bases). Germline-derived CDR1 and CDR2 are SGHRS and YFSETQ. The CDR3 runs 16 residues. Trimming removed 1 base at V and 0 bases at J, with 8 bases between. The CDR3 region has the DNA TGCGCCAGCAGCTTGTCCGGGGGCTCTGGGGCCAACGTCCTGACTTTC. It encodes CASSLSGGSGANVLTF. Using reference TRBV5-1 and TRBJ2-6 for the parts outside the CDR3, the full variable domain is KAGVTQTPRYLIKTRGQQVTLSCSPISGHRSVSWYQQTPGQGLQFLFEYFSETQRNKGNFPGRFSGRQFSNSRSEMNVSTLELGDSALYLCASSLSGGSGANVLTFGAGSRLTVL.

This clonotype was found a few times. This chain connects TRBV18 to TRBJ1-1; D perhaps matches TRBD1 (5 bases). CDR1 KGHSH and CDR2 LQKENI come from the germline V gene. The CDR3 consists of 13 residues. V lost 3 bases to trimming and J lost 3 bases, with 8 bases between them. The CDR3 spells CASSPPGHTEAFF. The CDR3 region has the DNA TGTGCCAGCTCACCTCCAGGGCACACTGAAGCTTTCTTT.

This clonotype has ten or more counts. This CDR3 reads CAISDSGNTEAFF. The CDR3 DNA reads as TGTGCCATCAGTGATTCAGGGAACACTGAAGCTTTCTTT. The rearrangement uses TRBV10-3 and TRBJ1-1; D is unresolved. The V gene's germline CDR1 is ENHRY and CDR2 SYGVKD. This CDR3 is 13 amino acids long. Trimming removed 3 bases at V and 1 base at J, with 6 bases between.

This clonotype was counted only a few times. The DNA of the CDR3 is TGTGCCAGCAGTTTTACTACAGATACGCAGTATTTT. Amino acid sequence: CASSFTTDTQYF. The chain recombines TRBV28 with TRBJ2-3; the D is unclear. In germline, CDR1 is MDHEN, CDR2 SYDVKM. Trimming cost V 3 bases and J 3 bases, with 4 bases left between them. The CDR3 covers 12 residues.

This clonotype was found many times. V usage is TRBV15 and J usage is TRBJ1-2; 10 bases match TRBD1. Per germline, CDR1 LNHNV and CDR2 YYDKDF (reference sequence). The CDR3 covers 15 residues. Trimming at V came to 5 bases and at J to 3 bases, leaving 6 bases not matched to a gene. The CDR3 loop is CATSGRDRGDYGYTF. The CDR3 DNA sequence: TGTGCCACCAGCGGTCGGGACAGGGGAGACTATGGCTACACCTTC. Drawing the rest from reference TRBV15 and TRBJ1-2, the complete variable domain is DAMVIQNPRYQVTQFGKPVTLSCSQTLNHNVMYWYQQKSSQAPKLLFHYYDKDFNNEADTPDNFQSRRPNTSFCFLDIRSPGLGDTAMYLCATSGRDRGDYGYTFGSGTRLTVV.

This clonotype was picked up a small number of times. The chain links TRBV11-2 to TRBJ2-6; D is tentatively TRBD1 or TRBD2 (5 bases each). CDR3 size: 16 residues. V lost 4 bases and J 2 bases, leaving 12 bases between the germline ends. The germline gives CDR1 SGHAT, CDR2 FQNNGV. The CDR3 spells CASSSRDPPGANVLTF. The DNA for the CDR3 is TGTGCCAGCAGCTCCCGGGACCCTCCTGGGGCCAACGTCCTGACTTTC.

The sample holds a few counts of this clonotype. The V call is TRBV10-3, the J call TRBJ2-1; 8 bases are shared with TRBD1. The CDR3 sequence is 15 residues long. The V gene end was trimmed by 5 bases and the J gene end by 3 bases; junction bases not matched to a gene: 6. Per the germline V gene, CDR1 is ENHRY and CDR2 is SYGVKD. The CDR3 sequence: CAISQGQGIYNEQFF. CDR3 in DNA: TGTGCCATCAGTCAAGGACAGGGTATCTACAATGAGCAGTTCTTC.